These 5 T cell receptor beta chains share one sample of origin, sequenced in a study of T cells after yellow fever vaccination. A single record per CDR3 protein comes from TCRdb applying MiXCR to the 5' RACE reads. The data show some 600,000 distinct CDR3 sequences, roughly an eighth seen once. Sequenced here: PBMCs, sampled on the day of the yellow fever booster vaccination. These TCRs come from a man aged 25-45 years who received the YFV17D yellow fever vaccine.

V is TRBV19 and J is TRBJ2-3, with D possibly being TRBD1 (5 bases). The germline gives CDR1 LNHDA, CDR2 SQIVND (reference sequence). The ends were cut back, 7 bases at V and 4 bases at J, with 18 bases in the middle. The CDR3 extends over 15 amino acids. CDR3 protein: CASNHWGGLADTQYF. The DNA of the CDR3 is TGTGCCAGTAACCATTGGGGCGGCCTGGCAGATACGCAGTATTTT.

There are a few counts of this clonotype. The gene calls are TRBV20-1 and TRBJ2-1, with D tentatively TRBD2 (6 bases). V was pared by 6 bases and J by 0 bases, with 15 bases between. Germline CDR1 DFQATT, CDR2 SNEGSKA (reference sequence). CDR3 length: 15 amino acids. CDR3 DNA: TGCAGTGCCTCCGGGGGATGGAGCTCCTACAATGAGCAGTTCTTC. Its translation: CSASGGWSSYNEQFF.

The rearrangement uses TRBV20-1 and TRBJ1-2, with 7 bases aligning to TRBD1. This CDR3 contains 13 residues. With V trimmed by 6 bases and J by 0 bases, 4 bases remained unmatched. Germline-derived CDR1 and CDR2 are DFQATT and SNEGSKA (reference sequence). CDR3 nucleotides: TGCAGTGCGGGGGGGACAGCTAACTATGGCTACACCTTC. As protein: CSAGGTANYGYTF.

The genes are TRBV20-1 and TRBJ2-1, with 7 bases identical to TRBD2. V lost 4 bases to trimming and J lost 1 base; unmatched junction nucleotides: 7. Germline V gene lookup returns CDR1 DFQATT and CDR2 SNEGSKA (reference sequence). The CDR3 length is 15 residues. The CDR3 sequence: CSAIRGAGSYNEQFF. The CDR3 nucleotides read TGCAGTGCTATTCGGGGAGCGGGGTCCTACAATGAGCAGTTCTTC.

The CDR3 bases are TGTGCCAGCAGCTTCCCCAGCGGGAGCTCCTACAATGAGCAGTTCTTC. Translation: CASSFPSGSSYNEQFF. The chain links TRBV7-9 to TRBJ2-1, with 8 nucleotides matching TRBD2. Trimming cost V 3 bases and J 0 bases; bases outside gene matches: 4. The CDR3 is made up of 16 amino acids. The germline V gene has CDR1 SEHNR and CDR2 FQNEAQ (reference sequence).